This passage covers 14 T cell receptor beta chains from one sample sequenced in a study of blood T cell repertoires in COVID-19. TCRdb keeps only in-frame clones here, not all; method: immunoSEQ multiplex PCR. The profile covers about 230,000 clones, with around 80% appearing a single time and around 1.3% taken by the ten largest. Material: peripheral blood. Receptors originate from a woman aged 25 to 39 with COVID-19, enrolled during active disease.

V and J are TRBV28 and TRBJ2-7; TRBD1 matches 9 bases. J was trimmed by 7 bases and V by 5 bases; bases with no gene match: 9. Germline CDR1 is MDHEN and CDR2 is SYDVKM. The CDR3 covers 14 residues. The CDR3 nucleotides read TGTGCCAGCAGTCTTACCGGGACAGGGCTAGAGCAGTACTTC. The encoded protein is CASSLTGTGLEQYF.

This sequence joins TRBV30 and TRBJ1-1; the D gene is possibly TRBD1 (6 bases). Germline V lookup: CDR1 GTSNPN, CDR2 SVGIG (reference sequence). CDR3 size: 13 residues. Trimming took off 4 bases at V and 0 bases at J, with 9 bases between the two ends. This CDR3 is CAWTGGMNTEAFF. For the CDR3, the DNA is TGTGCCTGGACGGGGGGCATGAACACTGAAGCTTTCTTT.

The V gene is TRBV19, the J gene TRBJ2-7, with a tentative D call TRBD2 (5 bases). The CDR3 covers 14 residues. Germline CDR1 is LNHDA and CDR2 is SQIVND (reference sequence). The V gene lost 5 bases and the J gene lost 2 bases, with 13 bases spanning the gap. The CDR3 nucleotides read TGTGCCAGTAGTTTTGGGAGTGGGGCCTACGAGCAGTACTTC. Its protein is CASSFGSGAYEQYF.

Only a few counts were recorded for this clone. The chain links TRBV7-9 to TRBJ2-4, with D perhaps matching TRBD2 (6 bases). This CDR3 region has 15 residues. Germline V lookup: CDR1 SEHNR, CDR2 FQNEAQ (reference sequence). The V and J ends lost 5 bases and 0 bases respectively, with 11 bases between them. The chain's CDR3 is CASSALGGAKNIQYF. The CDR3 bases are TGTGCCAGCAGCGCATTGGGGGGAGCCAAAAACATTCAGTACTTC.

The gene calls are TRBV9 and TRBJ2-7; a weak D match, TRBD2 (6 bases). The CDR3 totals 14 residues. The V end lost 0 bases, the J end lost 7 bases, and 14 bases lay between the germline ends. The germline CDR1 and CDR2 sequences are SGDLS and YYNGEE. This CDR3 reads CASSVEASAGEQYF. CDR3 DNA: TGTGCCAGCAGCGTAGAGGCTAGCGCGGGGGAGCAGTACTTC. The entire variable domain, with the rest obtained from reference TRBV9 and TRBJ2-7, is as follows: DSGVTQTPKHLITATGQRVTLRCSPRSGDLSVYWYQQSLDQGLQFLIQYYNGEERAKGNILERFSAQQFPDLHSELNLSSLELGDSALYFCASSVEASAGEQYFGPGTRLTVT.

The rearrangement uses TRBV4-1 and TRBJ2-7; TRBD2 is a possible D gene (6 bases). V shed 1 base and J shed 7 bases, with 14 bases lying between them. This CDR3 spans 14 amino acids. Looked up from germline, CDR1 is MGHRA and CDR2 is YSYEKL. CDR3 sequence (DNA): TGCGCCAGCAGCCAAGTGGGACTCATTTTGGAGCAGTACTTC. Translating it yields CASSQVGLILEQYF.

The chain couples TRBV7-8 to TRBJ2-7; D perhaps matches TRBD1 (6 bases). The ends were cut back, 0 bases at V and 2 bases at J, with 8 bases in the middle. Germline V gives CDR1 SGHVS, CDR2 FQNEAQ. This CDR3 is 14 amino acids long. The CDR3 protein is CASSLADRAYEQYF. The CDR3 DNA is TGTGCCAGCAGCTTAGCGGACAGAGCCTACGAGCAGTACTTC.

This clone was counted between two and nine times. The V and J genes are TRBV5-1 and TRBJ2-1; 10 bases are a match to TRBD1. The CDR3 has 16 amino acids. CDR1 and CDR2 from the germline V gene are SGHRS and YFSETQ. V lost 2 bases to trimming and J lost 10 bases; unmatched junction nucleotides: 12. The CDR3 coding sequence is TGCGCCAGCAGCTTAATAGGACAGGGGGGGCACAGAGAGCAGTTCTTC. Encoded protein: CASSLIGQGGHREQFF.

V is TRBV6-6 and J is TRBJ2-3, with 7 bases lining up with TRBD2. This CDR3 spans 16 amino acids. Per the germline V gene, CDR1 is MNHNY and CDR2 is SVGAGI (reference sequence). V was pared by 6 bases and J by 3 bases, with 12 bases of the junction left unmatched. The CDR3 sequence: CASSPERAGTTDTQYF. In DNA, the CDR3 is TGTGCCAGCAGCCCCGAAAGAGCGGGAACAACAGATACGCAGTATTTT.

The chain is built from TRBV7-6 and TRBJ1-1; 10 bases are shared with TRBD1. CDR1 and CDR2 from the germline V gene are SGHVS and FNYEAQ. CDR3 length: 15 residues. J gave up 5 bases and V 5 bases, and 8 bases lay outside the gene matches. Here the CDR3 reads CASSLRTGGGTEAFF. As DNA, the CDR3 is TGTGCCAGCAGCCTCCGGACAGGGGGGGGTACTGAAGCTTTCTTT.

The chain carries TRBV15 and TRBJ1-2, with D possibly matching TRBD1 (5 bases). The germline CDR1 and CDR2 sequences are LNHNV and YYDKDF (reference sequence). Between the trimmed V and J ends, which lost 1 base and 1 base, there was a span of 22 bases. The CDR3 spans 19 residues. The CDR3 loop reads CATSRASDSSILLNYGYTF. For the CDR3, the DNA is TGTGCCACCAGCAGAGCCTCAGACAGCTCTATCCTTCTTAACTATGGCTACACCTTC.

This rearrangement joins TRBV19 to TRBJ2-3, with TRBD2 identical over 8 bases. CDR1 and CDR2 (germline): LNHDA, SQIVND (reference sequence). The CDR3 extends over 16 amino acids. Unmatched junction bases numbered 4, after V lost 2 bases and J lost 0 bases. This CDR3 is CASSIWASGSTDTQYF. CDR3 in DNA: TGTGCCAGTAGTATATGGGCTAGCGGGAGCACAGATACGCAGTATTTT. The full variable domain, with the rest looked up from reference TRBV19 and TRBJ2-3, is DGGITQSPKYLFRKEGQNVTLSCEQNLNHDAMYWYRQDPGQGLRLIYYSQIVNDFQKGDIAEGYSVSREKKESFPLTVTSAQKNPTAFYLCASSIWASGSTDTQYFGPGTRLTVL.

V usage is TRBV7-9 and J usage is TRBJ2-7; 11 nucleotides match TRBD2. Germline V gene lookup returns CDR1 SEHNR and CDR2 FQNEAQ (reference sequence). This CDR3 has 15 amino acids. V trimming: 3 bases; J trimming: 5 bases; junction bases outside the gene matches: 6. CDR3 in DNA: TGTGCCAGCAGCTTTCTAGCGGGAGGTTCTAACGAGCAGTACTTC. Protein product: CASSFLAGGSNEQYF.

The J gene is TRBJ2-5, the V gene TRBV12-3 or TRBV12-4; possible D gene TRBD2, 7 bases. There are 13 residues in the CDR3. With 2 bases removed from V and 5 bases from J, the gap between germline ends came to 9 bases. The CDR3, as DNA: TGTGCCAGCAGTTTAAGGGGGGGGGAGACCCAGTACTTC. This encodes CASSLRGGETQYF.